This T cell receptor (beta chain) is from a study of blood T cell repertoires in COVID-19. About the research overall: The origin of the acute and convalescent COVID-19 samples was the United States, Italy and Spain. Sources were T cells, B-cell-depleted T cells, or PBMCs; the material itself was cDNA or gDNA.

Original processing methods: It was from reference gene primer amplification that nucleated cell counts were estimated. The table came from immunoSEQ multiplex PCR; TCRdb's copy has only in-frame clones and leaves some out. V and J calls and clone size come straight from that table; D and trimming were deduced from the DNA. The sample records about 400,000 clones, 89% being singletons. This CDR3 has 14 residues. The V gene's germline CDR1 is LNHDA and CDR2 SQIVND (reference sequence). Unmatched junction bases numbered 4, after V lost 3 bases and J lost 5 bases. Sequencing was performed on peripheral blood. The chain has TRBV19 and TRBJ1-5; 7 bases match TRBD1. This receptor was taken from a man aged 35 to 55 with acute or convalescent COVID-19. In DNA form, the CDR3 reads TGTGCCAGTAGTATTCGACAGGGCGATCAGCCCCAGCATTTT. It codes for CASSIRQGDQPQHF.